This entry lists 16 T cell receptor beta chains sequenced from one sample in a study of T-cell reconstitution after alpha-beta-depleted transplantation in children. It was with unique molecular identifiers that the TCRbeta library was prepared. MiXCR, run by TCRdb on the PCR reads, gives a single entry per CDR3 protein. The sample lists about 300,000 distinct CDR3 sequences, about 9.5% occurring once. Material: PBMCs, obtained before TCRalphabeta/CD19-depleted stem cell transplant. The source of these receptors is a boy under three years old with acute myeloid leukemia, due to receive a stem cell transplant.

Many counts were recorded for this clonotype. The chain recombines TRBV3-1 with TRBJ1-3; D gene ambiguous. From germline, CDR1 is LGHDT and CDR2 YNNKEL (reference sequence). The CDR3 loop spans 15 amino acids. The V end was cut by 1 base, the J end by 1 base, with 8 bases between. The DNA of the CDR3 is TGTGCCAGCAGCCAAGTCCCGGGGTCTGGAAACACCATATATTTT. This gives the protein CASSQVPGSGNTIYF.

The CDR3 DNA reads TGTGCCAGCAGCTTAGGAGGGACAGGGGAGGGCTACGAGCAGTACTTC. Protein: CASSLGGTGEGYEQYF. The V and J genes are TRBV11-2 and TRBJ2-7; 10 bases map to TRBD1. This CDR3 has 16 residues. Losses at the gene ends were 1 base for V and 3 bases for J; bases not matched to a gene: 6. Looked up from germline, CDR1 is SGHAT and CDR2 is FQNNGV.

Ten or more counts support this clonotype. This chain uses TRBV12-3 or TRBV12-4 with TRBJ2-1, with D perhaps matching TRBD2 (6 bases). The length of the CDR3 is 12 residues. Trimming cost V 7 bases and J 8 bases, with 12 bases left between them. The DNA for the CDR3 is TGTGCCAGCACCCCTACTAGCTATGAGCAGTTCTTC. It codes for CASTPTSYEQFF.

Many counts were recorded for this clonotype. CDR3 nucleotides: TGTGCCAGCAGCTTAGGTGGCGGGTTGGGTCAGCCCCAGCATTTT. Protein sequence: CASSLGGGLGQPQHF. The chain employs TRBV7-2 and TRBJ1-5, with unresolved D. CDR1 and CDR2 from the germline V gene are SGHTA and FQGNSA. Deletions cut 1 base from V and 6 bases from J, with 13 bases between. The CDR3 covers 15 residues.

This clonotype was counted ten times or more. The V and J genes are TRBV28 and TRBJ2-5; no clear D. The CDR3 totals 10 residues. Trimming took off 4 bases at V and 9 bases at J, with 6 bases between the two ends. Per germline, CDR1 MDHEN and CDR2 SYDVKM. The CDR3 loop reads CASSSVSQYF. The CDR3, as DNA: TGTGCCAGCAGTTCAGTATCCCAGTACTTC.

This clonotype showed up many times. The rearrangement joins TRBV7-3 to TRBJ2-3, with 7 bases matching TRBD2. With V trimmed by 2 bases and J by 6 bases, 5 bases remained unmatched. The CDR3 totals 14 residues. Germline-derived CDR1 and CDR2 are SGHTA and FQGTGA. The CDR3 spells CASSLAGVGDTQYF. The CDR3 DNA reads TGTGCCAGCAGCTTAGCGGGAGTGGGGGATACGCAGTATTTT.

A note on this clonotype: This could be a read error, since a much larger clone is one nucleotide away. CDR3 nucleotide sequence: TGTGCCAGCTCACCACTGGGCAGAAACAATCAGCCCCAGCATTTT. Protein sequence: CASSPLGRNNQPQHF. This rearrangement joins TRBV18 to TRBJ1-5; D is unclear. The CDR3 has 15 amino acids. Trimming took 1 base from V and 3 from J, leaving 10 bases between them. CDR1 and CDR2 (germline): KGHSH, LQKENI. The whole variable domain, remainder taken from reference TRBV18 and TRBJ1-5, is NAGVMQNPRHLVRRRGQEARLRCSPMKGHSHVYWYRQLPEEGLKFMVYLQKENIIDESGMPKERFSAEFPKEGPSILRIQQVVRGDSAAYFCASSPLGRNNQPQHFGDGTRLSIL.

At least ten counts were recorded for this clonotype. CDR3 region: CASRPTAPSTDTQYF. The CDR3 DNA follows: TGTGCCAGCAGGCCGACAGCCCCTAGCACAGATACGCAGTATTTT. This chain uses TRBV7-2 with TRBJ2-3; perhaps TRBD1 as D (5 bases). V lost 6 bases and J 0 bases, leaving 13 bases between the germline ends. The germline gives CDR1 SGHTA, CDR2 FQGNSA. This CDR3 comprises 15 residues.

This clonotype was seen a handful of times. The J gene is TRBJ2-7, the V gene TRBV28; 8 bases align to TRBD2. The CDR3 covers 17 residues. Germline-derived CDR1 and CDR2 are MDHEN and SYDVKM. Germline trimming cut 4 bases from V and 4 bases from J; bases unmatched to any gene: 15. The DNA of the CDR3 is TGTGCCAGCAGTTGGGGGGCCTGGGGACTAGTGTTTTACGAGCAGTACTTC. Amino acid sequence: CASSWGAWGLVFYEQYF. The whole variable domain, filled in from reference TRBV28 and TRBJ2-7, reads DVKVTQSSRYLVKRTGEKVFLECVQDMDHENMFWYRQDPGLGLRLIYFSYDVKMKEKGDIPEGYSVSREKKERFSLILESASTNQTSMYLCASSWGAWGLVFYEQYFGPGTRLTVT.

This clonotype was observed a handful of times. The chain combines TRBV10-3 with TRBJ2-3; D is possibly TRBD1 (6 bases). Germline CDR1 reads ENHRY; CDR2 reads SYGVKD. V lost 4 bases and J 0 bases, leaving 8 bases between the germline ends. The CDR3 covers 14 residues. CDR3 sequence (DNA): TGTGCCATCAGTGGACAGGATAGCACAGATACGCAGTATTTT. Translation gives CAISGQDSTDTQYF.

This clonotype was picked up many times. The chain links TRBV29-1 to TRBJ2-1; 8 bases align to TRBD2. The ends lost 6 bases at V and 8 bases at J; junction bases unmatched: 9. Germline-derived CDR1 and CDR2 are SQVTM and ANQGSEA. There are 13 residues in the CDR3. CDR3: CSVRTSRVDEQFF. The CDR3 DNA reads as TGCAGCGTCAGGACTAGCCGGGTCGATGAGCAGTTCTTC.

Many counts were recorded for this clonotype. This sequence joins TRBV6-1 and TRBJ1-6, with 7 bases identical to TRBD1. The ends lost 10 bases at V and 10 bases at J; junction bases unmatched: 13. The germline V gene encodes CDR1 MNHNS and CDR2 SASEGT. This CDR3 contains 14 residues. The CDR3 nucleotides read TGTGCCACCGCCGCCCGGACAGGCGGATCACCCCTCCACTTT. This translates into CATAARTGGSPLHF.

Ten or more counts support this clonotype. The gene calls are TRBV13 and TRBJ2-5, with D perhaps assigned TRBD1 or TRBD2 (6 bases each). This CDR3 has 18 amino acids. Germline loops: CDR1 PRHDT, CDR2 FYEKMQ (reference sequence). Trimming took 7 bases from V and 3 from J, leaving 27 bases between them. The CDR3 DNA reads as TGTGCCAGCACCACCCGCTCTGCCGGGGGCCCAACGGAAGAGACCCAGTACTTC. Translated: CASTTRSAGGPTEETQYF.

To note about this clonotype: A much larger clone lies one base from this, so it may be a read error. The chain recombines TRBV5-6 with TRBJ2-3; 13 bases agree with TRBD2. V dropped 1 base and J dropped 5; count of bases not matched to a gene: 7. CDR1 SGHDT and CDR2 YYEEEE come from the germline V gene. The CDR3 totals 17 residues. CDR3 sequence reads: CASSLRLAGGPGDTQYF. CDR3 nucleotide sequence: TGTGCCAGCAGCTTGAGACTAGCGGGGGGCCCGGGAGATACGCAGTATTTT.

In regard to this clonotype: A much larger clone lies one base from this, so it may be a read error. The V call is TRBV7-9, the J call TRBJ2-3; the D is unclear. Germline V gene data show CDR1 as SEHNR and CDR2 as FQNEAQ (reference sequence). The CDR3 loop spans 11 amino acids. The CDR3 nucleotides are TGTGCCAGCGGCTTAAAGGACCCGCAGTATTTT. Translated, it gives CASGLKDPQYF.

This clonotype was observed a few times. The chain employs TRBV29-1 and TRBJ2-3; D is ambiguous. From germline, CDR1 is SQVTM and CDR2 ANQGSEA. The CDR3 contains 12 residues. Trimming stripped 5 bases from V and 0 bases from J, with 6 bases between. The CDR3 here is CSVSASTDTQYF. As DNA, the CDR3 is TGCAGCGTTTCCGCTAGCACAGATACGCAGTATTTT.